These 27 T cell receptor beta chains share one sample of origin, sequenced in a study of cytotoxic CD8 clonotypes in ibrutinib-treated CLL. Assay used: immunoSEQ multiplex PCR; TCRdb lists only in-frame clones, some missing. The sample gives about 200,000 clones, 79% of which show up once; 9.5% to 12% is in the top ten. Sequenced material: PBMCs, taken after 12 months of ibrutinib treatment. The receptors were sampled from a human donor with chronic lymphocytic leukemia.

The chain combines TRBV6-4 with TRBJ2-1; D possibly matches TRBD1 or TRBD2 (5 bases each). The CDR3 has 13 amino acids. Germline CDR1 is MRHNA and CDR2 is SNTAGT. V was shortened by 5 bases and J by 7 bases, with 12 bases between the two germline ends. The CDR3 DNA reads TGTGCCAGCAGTAGTCTAGAGGGGAATGAGCAGTTCTTC. It specifies CASSSLEGNEQFF.

The V and J genes are TRBV4-2 and TRBJ2-2, with D possibly TRBD2 on 7 matching bases. In germline, CDR1 is LGHNA, CDR2 YNFKEQ. Trimming left V 4 bases short and J 5 bases short, with 20 bases between. CDR3 length: 17 residues. The CDR3 nucleotides are TGTGCCAGCAGCCCCACTTCGGGGGGCCCCGGAACCGGGGAGCTGTTTTTT. Residues: CASSPTSGGPGTGELFF.

This clone was observed a few times. The CDR3 spells CSVTTGTQYF. In nucleotides, the CDR3 is TGCAGCGTTACGACTGGAACCCAGTACTTC. The V gene is TRBV29-1, the J gene TRBJ2-5; D is ambiguous. CDR3 length equals 10 residues. V gave up 5 bases and J gave up 8 bases, with 9 bases separating them. The germline V gene encodes CDR1 SQVTM and CDR2 ANQGSEA. The full variable domain, rest sourced from reference TRBV29-1 and TRBJ2-5, is SAVISQKPSRDICQRGTSLTIQCQVDSQVTMMFWYRQQPGQSLTLIATANQGSEATYESGFVIDKFPISRPNLTFSTLTVSNMSPEDSSIYLCSVTTGTQYFGPGTRLLVL.

In its sample, this clone was seen a few times. The CDR3 DNA reads TGCGCCAGCAGCAGGACAGCCTACGAGCAGTACTTC. This sequence encodes CASSRTAYEQYF. The chain employs TRBV5-1 and TRBJ2-7; tentatively, D is TRBD1 (6 bases). CDR3 length: 12 amino acids. CDR1 and CDR2 (germline): SGHRS, YFSETQ. The V gene lost 4 bases and the J gene lost 2 bases, with 7 bases spanning the gap. Together with reference TRBV5-1 and TRBJ2-7, the CDR3 gives the full variable domain: KAGVTQTPRYLIKTRGQQVTLSCSPISGHRSVSWYQQTPGQGLQFLFEYFSETQRNKGNFPGRFSGRQFSNSRSEMNVSTLELGDSALYLCASSRTAYEQYFGPGTRLTVT.

The CDR3 sequence: CASSLAAGPKETQYF. In DNA form, the CDR3 reads TGCGCCAGCAGCTTAGCGGCAGGGCCTAAAGAGACCCAGTACTTC. The J gene is TRBJ2-5, the V gene TRBV5-1; D may correspond to TRBD1 or TRBD2 (5 bases each). CDR3 length equals 15 residues. Between the trimmed V and J ends, which lost 2 bases and 3 bases, there was a span of 14 bases. Germline loops: CDR1 SGHRS, CDR2 YFSETQ. The entire variable domain, with the rest obtained from reference TRBV5-1 and TRBJ2-5, is as follows: KAGVTQTPRYLIKTRGQQVTLSCSPISGHRSVSWYQQTPGQGLQFLFEYFSETQRNKGNFPGRFSGRQFSNSRSEMNVSTLELGDSALYLCASSLAAGPKETQYFGPGTRLLVL.

The chain combines TRBV11-2 with TRBJ2-3, with D unresolved. CDR3 length: 12 amino acids. The germline V and J ends were trimmed by 2 bases and 4 bases, with 4 bases remaining between them. Per the germline V gene, CDR1 is SGHAT and CDR2 is FQNNGV. Here the CDR3 DNA reads TGTGCCAGCAGCTTAAGGGCAGATACGCAGTATTTT. This sequence encodes CASSLRADTQYF.

The genes are TRBV27 and TRBJ2-7; tentatively, D is TRBD2 (6 bases). Deletions cut 1 base from V and 5 bases from J, with 18 bases between. Germline loops: CDR1 MNHEY, CDR2 SMNVEV (reference sequence). This CDR3 has 16 residues. The CDR3 region is CASSLYPIQGGDEQYF. The CDR3 DNA sequence: TGTGCCAGCAGTTTATACCCGATTCAGGGAGGAGACGAGCAGTACTTC.

Only a few counts were recorded for this clone. The chain couples TRBV9 to TRBJ2-1; no clear D gene. V was shortened by 7 bases and J by 4 bases, with 9 bases between the two germline ends. Germline values: CDR1 SGDLS, CDR2 YYNGEE. The CDR3 spans 12 residues. CDR3 nucleotide sequence: TGTGCCAGCTCCTCTCAGTACAATGAGCAGTTCTTC. Residues: CASSSQYNEQFF.

This chain joins TRBV10-3 and TRBJ2-7; weak D call: TRBD1 (7 bases). Germline values: CDR1 ENHRY, CDR2 SYGVKD. V lost 11 bases and J 2 bases, leaving 13 bases between the germline ends. The CDR3 length is 12 residues. As DNA, the CDR3 is TGTGCCGCGGGACAGAGGACCTACGAGCAGTACTTC. Its protein is CAAGQRTYEQYF.

CDR3 protein: CSVELRVSSNTEAFF. The DNA for the CDR3 is TGCAGCGTTGAATTAAGAGTCAGCTCGAACACTGAAGCTTTCTTT. The J gene is TRBJ1-1, the V gene TRBV29-1, with D unclear. The germline V gene has CDR1 SQVTM and CDR2 ANQGSEA. V was trimmed by 2 bases and J by 1 base, leaving 14 bases between them. CDR3 length: 15 amino acids. Based on the CDR3 plus reference TRBV29-1 and TRBJ1-1, the full variable domain is SAVISQKPSRDICQRGTSLTIQCQVDSQVTMMFWYRQQPGQSLTLIATANQGSEATYESGFVIDKFPISRPNLTFSTLTVSNMSPEDSSIYLCSVELRVSSNTEAFFGQGTRLTVV.

This clone was observed a single time. The V and J genes are TRBV7-3 and TRBJ2-1, with 7 nucleotides matching TRBD1. The V gene end was trimmed by 5 bases and the J gene end by 3 bases; junction bases not matched to a gene: 10. The CDR3 is made up of 16 amino acids. Germline V gene sequence: CDR1 SGHTA, CDR2 FQGTGA. CDR3 nucleotides: TGTGCCAGCAGCCGCGCCCGACAGGGCGACTACAATGAGCAGTTCTTC. Protein sequence: CASSRARQGDYNEQFF.

The V gene is TRBV4-1, the J gene TRBJ2-7; TRBD1 is a possible D gene (7 bases). CDR1 MGHRA and CDR2 YSYEKL come from the germline V gene. The length of the CDR3 is 15 residues. V lost 4 bases to trimming and J lost 4 bases, with 17 bases between them. CDR3 coding DNA: TGCGCCAGCAGCCCGGAGGGGGCCAGCTCGTACGAGCAGTACTTC. Its protein is CASSPEGASSYEQYF.

The gene calls are TRBV6-1 and TRBJ1-5; D is unclear. Germline V lookup: CDR1 MNHNS, CDR2 SASEGT. Trimming stripped 7 bases from V and 3 bases from J, with 16 bases between. The CDR3 has 15 residues. CDR3 in DNA: TGTGCCAGCACCCGCGCCCGGCAGCCCAATCAGCCCCAGCATTTT. Translating it yields CASTRARQPNQPQHF.

The chain is built from TRBV6-5 and TRBJ1-1, with unresolved D. Germline lookup yields CDR1 MNHEY and CDR2 SVGAGI. Trimming left V 4 bases short and J 4 bases short, with 16 bases between. The CDR3 length is 15 residues. CDR3 bases: TGTGCCAGCAGTTTGGGCTTATCGAGAGGCACTGAAGCTTTCTTT. Its protein product is CASSLGLSRGTEAFF.

V and J are TRBV28 and TRBJ2-1, with 7 bases that match TRBD2. The CDR3 covers 15 residues. Unmatched junction bases numbered 8, after V lost 4 bases and J lost 5 bases. Per germline, CDR1 MDHEN and CDR2 SYDVKM. Here the CDR3 DNA reads TGTGCCAGCAGTTCGAGGGAGGGCCACGACAATGAGCAGTTCTTC. This translates into CASSSREGHDNEQFF.

V is TRBV4-1 and J is TRBJ2-7, with a weak D call TRBD1 (6 bases). Looked up from germline, CDR1 is MGHRA and CDR2 is YSYEKL. The CDR3 has 14 amino acids. Trimming shortened V by 1 base and J by 6 bases, and 13 bases separated the two germline ends. DNA of the CDR3: TGCGCCAGCAGCCAAGTGGTACAGGGCGGCGAGCAGTACTTC. Protein sequence: CASSQVVQGGEQYF.

This sequence joins TRBV27 and TRBJ2-7; TRBD1 matches 11 bases. V was pared by 1 base and J by 5 bases, with 4 bases of the junction left unmatched. CDR1 is MNHEY and CDR2 is SMNVEV in the germline V gene (reference sequence). The CDR3 is 15 amino acids. The CDR3 is CASSLLGQGVNEQYF. CDR3 nucleotides: TGTGCCAGCAGTTTATTGGGACAGGGGGTCAACGAGCAGTACTTC.

The chain links TRBV28 to TRBJ1-2; the match to TRBD1 covers 7 bases. Per the germline V gene, CDR1 is MDHEN and CDR2 is SYDVKM. Trimming cost V 5 bases and J 7 bases; bases outside gene matches: 1. This CDR3 is 11 amino acids long. CDR3 residues: CASSRGLGYTF. The DNA of the CDR3 is TGTGCCAGCAGTAGGGGGCTTGGCTACACCTTC.

The chain has TRBV28 and TRBJ1-2; no reliable D call. In germline, CDR1 is MDHEN, CDR2 SYDVKM. CDR3 length equals 14 residues. The ends were cut back, 8 bases at V and 3 bases at J, with 16 bases in the middle. The DNA for the CDR3 is TGTGCCAGCTTCCCTCGCTTTCAATACTATGGCTACACCTTC. It specifies CASFPRFQYYGYTF.

The chain combines TRBV18 with TRBJ2-2; TRBD1 aligns across 10 bases. The V segment lost 6 bases and the J segment 3 bases; nucleotides outside the gene matches: 4. Per the germline V gene, CDR1 is KGHSH and CDR2 is LQKENI. The CDR3 has 15 residues. The CDR3 region is CASSRQGADTGELFF. The CDR3 nucleotides are TGTGCCAGCTCGCGACAGGGGGCGGACACCGGGGAGCTGTTTTTT.

The rearrangement links TRBV25-1 to TRBJ1-5; 8 nucleotides align to TRBD1. The germline V gene has CDR1 MGHDK and CDR2 SYGVNS. The J segment lost 5 bases and the V segment lost 6 bases, leaving 0 bases of the junction unmatched. CDR3 length: 12 residues. CDR3 loop: CASRTGDQPQHF. CDR3 nucleotide sequence: TGTGCCAGCAGGACAGGGGATCAGCCCCAGCATTTT.

J is TRBJ2-3 and V is TRBV19; D uncertain. V lost 1 base, J lost 1 base, and 9 bases lay in between. Germline V gene data show CDR1 as LNHDA and CDR2 as SQIVND (reference sequence). The CDR3 consists of 15 residues. The CDR3 loop is CASSIVGLGTDTQYF. The CDR3 DNA reads TGTGCCAGTAGTATAGTGGGTTTGGGCACAGATACGCAGTATTTT.

The genes are TRBV7-9 and TRBJ2-7, with TRBD1 as a possible D gene (5 bases). The germline V and J ends were trimmed by 1 base and 6 bases, with 7 bases remaining between them. Germline CDR1 SEHNR, CDR2 FQNEAQ (reference sequence). The CDR3 loop spans 12 amino acids. CDR3 residues: CASSLVGLEQYF. The CDR3 DNA reads as TGTGCCAGCAGCTTAGTGGGGCTCGAGCAGTACTTC.

The chain has TRBV29-1 and TRBJ1-1; D gene uncertain. Germline V gene lookup returns CDR1 SQVTM and CDR2 ANQGSEA. Deletions cut 5 bases from V and 5 bases from J, with 9 bases between. CDR3 length: 11 residues. The CDR3 DNA sequence: TGCAGCGTTCGCCATGGGACTGAAGCTTTCTTT. This sequence encodes CSVRHGTEAFF.

The chain uses TRBV7-9 and TRBJ1-2; D may be TRBD1 (5 bases). Germline V gene lookup returns CDR1 SEHNR and CDR2 FQNEAQ (reference sequence). This CDR3 has 14 residues. V was pared by 2 bases and J by 6 bases, with 13 bases between. The CDR3, as DNA: TGTGCCAGCAGCTTAAGTTGGCAGGGCGATGGCTACACCTTC. It codes for CASSLSWQGDGYTF.

The chain has TRBV4-1 and TRBJ1-5; D ambiguous. Germline V lookup: CDR1 MGHRA, CDR2 YSYEKL. This CDR3 contains 17 residues. V lost 0 bases to trimming and J lost 3 bases, with 15 bases between them. This chain's CDR3 is CASSQDPPGSLNQPQHF. In DNA, the CDR3 is TGCGCCAGCAGCCAAGACCCACCGGGCAGTCTCAATCAGCCCCAGCATTTT.

The chain links TRBV9 to TRBJ2-3; 10 nucleotides line up with TRBD2. CDR3 length: 14 residues. Per germline, CDR1 SGDLS and CDR2 YYNGEE. Unmatched junction bases numbered 4, after V lost 3 bases and J lost 6 bases. CDR3 bases: TGTGCCAGCAGCGCTAGCGGGGGCCCGGATACGCAGTATTTT. Its protein product is CASSASGGPDTQYF.